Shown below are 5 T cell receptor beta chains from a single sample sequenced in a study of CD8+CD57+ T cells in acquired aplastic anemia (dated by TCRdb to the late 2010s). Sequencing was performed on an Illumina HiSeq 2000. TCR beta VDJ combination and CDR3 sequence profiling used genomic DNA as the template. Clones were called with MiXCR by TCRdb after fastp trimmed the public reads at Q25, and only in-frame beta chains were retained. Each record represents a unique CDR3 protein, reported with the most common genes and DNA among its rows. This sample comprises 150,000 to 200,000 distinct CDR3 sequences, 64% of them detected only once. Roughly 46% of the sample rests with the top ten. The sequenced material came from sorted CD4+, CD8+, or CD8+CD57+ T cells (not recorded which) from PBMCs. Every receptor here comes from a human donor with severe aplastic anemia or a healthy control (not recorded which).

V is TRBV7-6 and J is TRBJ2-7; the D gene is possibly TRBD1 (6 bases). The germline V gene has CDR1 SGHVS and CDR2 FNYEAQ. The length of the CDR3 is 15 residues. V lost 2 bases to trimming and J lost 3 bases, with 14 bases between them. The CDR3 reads CASSLQGPSVYEQYF. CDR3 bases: TGTGCCAGCAGCTTACAGGGGCCCTCCGTCTACGAGCAGTACTTC.

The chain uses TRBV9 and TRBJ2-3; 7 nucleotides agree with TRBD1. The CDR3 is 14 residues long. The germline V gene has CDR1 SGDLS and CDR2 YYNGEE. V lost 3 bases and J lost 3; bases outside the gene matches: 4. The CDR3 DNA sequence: TGTGCCAGCAGCGATAAGACAGGGACAGATACGCAGTATTTT. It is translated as CASSDKTGTDTQYF.

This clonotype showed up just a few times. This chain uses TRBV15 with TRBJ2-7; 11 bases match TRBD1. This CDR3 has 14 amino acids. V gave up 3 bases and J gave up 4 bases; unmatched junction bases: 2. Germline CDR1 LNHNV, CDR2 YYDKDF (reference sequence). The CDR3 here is CATSRDRGQYEQYF. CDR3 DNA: TGTGCCACCAGCAGGGACAGGGGGCAATACGAGCAGTACTTC.

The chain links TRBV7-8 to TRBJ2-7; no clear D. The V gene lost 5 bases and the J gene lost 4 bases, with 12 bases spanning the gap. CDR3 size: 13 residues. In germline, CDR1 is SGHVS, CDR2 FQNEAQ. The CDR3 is CASSLSYSYEQYF. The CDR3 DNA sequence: TGTGCCAGCAGCCTATCATACAGTTACGAGCAGTACTTC.

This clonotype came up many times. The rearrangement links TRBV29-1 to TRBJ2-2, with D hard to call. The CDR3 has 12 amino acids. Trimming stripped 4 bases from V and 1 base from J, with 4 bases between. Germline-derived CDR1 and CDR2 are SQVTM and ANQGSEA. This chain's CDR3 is CSVGVNTGELFF. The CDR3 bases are TGCAGCGTTGGGGTGAACACCGGGGAGCTGTTTTTT.